Below, 5 T cell receptor beta chains from the same sample are listed, as sequenced in a study of cytomegalovirus exposure and HLA in healthy donors. The PCR made use of 60 Vbeta and 13 Jbeta primers. Method: immunoSEQ multiplex PCR; TCRdb's copy keeps in-frame clones and lacks some. The sample holds a few hundred thousand clones, 60% to 80% seen once. Sequencing input: PBMCs. Receptors were obtained from a woman in her thirties in good health and CMV-seronegative.

CDR3 DNA: TGCAGCGTTTCCGGGACTAGCGGGAGAATGGTCCCCTACAATGAGCAGTTCTTC. Translation gives CSVSGTSGRMVPYNEQFF. The V gene is TRBV29-1, the J gene TRBJ2-1; 14 bases align to TRBD2. There are 18 residues in the CDR3. Germline V CDR1 and CDR2: SQVTM, ANQGSEA. The trim removed 5 bases at V and 2 bases at J, leaving 11 bases unmatched.

The genes are TRBV5-6 and TRBJ2-7; D uncertain. Germline CDR1 reads SGHDT; CDR2 reads YYEEEE. The germline V and J ends were trimmed by 4 bases and 2 bases, with 4 bases remaining between them. The CDR3 length is 11 residues. Here the CDR3 reads CASSATYEQYF. In DNA form, the CDR3 reads TGTGCCAGCAGCGCGACCTACGAGCAGTACTTC. Full variable domain (missing parts from reference TRBV5-6 and TRBJ2-7): DAGVTQSPTHLIKTRGQQVTLRCSPKSGHDTVSWYQQALGQGPQFIFQYYEEEERQRGNFPDRFSGHQFPNYSSELNVNALLLGDSALYLCASSATYEQYFGPGTRLTVT.

The rearrangement uses TRBV19 and TRBJ1-5, with 9 bases matching TRBD1. This CDR3 has 17 residues. The germline gives CDR1 LNHDA, CDR2 SQIVND (reference sequence). V lost 6 bases, J lost 3 bases, and 12 bases stayed unmatched. The CDR3 bases are TGTGCCAGTAGAGAAAACAGGGGGCGTATAGACAATCAGCCCCAGCATTTT. Translated, it gives CASRENRGRIDNQPQHF.

This clone was detected only a few times. This chain uses TRBV7-2 with TRBJ1-1; tentatively, D is TRBD1 (6 bases). Trimming left V 0 bases short and J 0 bases short, with 11 bases between. This CDR3 comprises 16 residues. The V gene's germline CDR1 is SGHTA and CDR2 FQGNSA. The CDR3 reads CASSLAQGRMNTEAFF. DNA of the CDR3: TGTGCCAGCAGCTTAGCACAGGGACGAATGAACACTGAAGCTTTCTTT. Drawing the rest from reference TRBV7-2 and TRBJ1-1, the complete variable domain is GAGVSQSPSNKVTEKGKDVELRCDPISGHTALYWYRQSLGQGLEFLIYFQGNSAPDKSGLPSDRFSAERTGGSVSTLTIQRTQQEDSAVYLCASSLAQGRMNTEAFFGQGTRLTVV.

With regard to this clone: The junction differs from germline at one of its ends, possibly a read error. The V and J genes are TRBV6-4 and TRBJ1-2; no reliable D call. The CDR3 contains 15 residues. Germline CDR1 is MRHNA and CDR2 is SNTAGT. This chain's CDR3 is CASSQNLRANYGYPF. CDR3 in DNA: TGTGCCAGCAGCCAGAACCTGAGGGCGAACTATGGCTACCCCTTC.